Below are 28 T cell receptor beta chains sequenced from a single sample in a study of blood T cell repertoires in COVID-19. The method was immunoSEQ multiplex PCR; TCRdb's version includes in-frame clones alone and lacks a portion of them. The data hold about 100,000 clones, with about 91% observed a single time. What was sequenced was peripheral blood. Receptors originate from a human donor in a cohort sampled during active COVID-19.

The chain links TRBV7-2 to TRBJ1-2, with TRBD1 matching 10 bases. The CDR3 extends over 14 amino acids. The V gene end was trimmed by 5 bases and the J gene end by 7 bases; junction bases not matched to a gene: 7. The germline CDR1 and CDR2 sequences are SGHTA and FQGNSA. CDR3 bases: TGTGCCAGCAGCCCTCGACAGGGGGCGCTTGGCTACACCTTC. As protein: CASSPRQGALGYTF.

This clone was observed once. The chain carries TRBV28 and TRBJ2-5; 7 bases fit TRBD2. V lost 3 bases, J lost 2 bases, and 0 bases stayed unmatched. The CDR3 consists of 13 residues. Looked up from germline, CDR1 is MDHEN and CDR2 is SYDVKM. The CDR3 bases are TGTGCCAGCAGTTTGGGAGGGCAAGAGACCCAGTACTTC. It yields the protein CASSLGGQETQYF.

This rearrangement joins TRBV7-6 to TRBJ2-1; 12 nucleotides line up with TRBD2. CDR3 length: 14 amino acids. V gave up 5 bases and J gave up 7 bases; unmatched junction bases: 3. Per the germline V gene, CDR1 is SGHVS and CDR2 is FNYEAQ. CDR3 residues: CASSETSGSNEQFF. The CDR3 DNA reads TGTGCCAGCAGCGAGACTAGCGGGAGTAATGAGCAGTTCTTC.

Here the CDR3 reads CASSRLRTGSSYEQYF. For the CDR3, the DNA is TGTGCCAGCAGCCGCCTGCGGACAGGGTCCTCCTACGAGCAGTACTTC. The chain uses TRBV28 and TRBJ2-7; 8 nucleotides line up with TRBD1. V gave up 6 bases and J gave up 0 bases; unmatched junction bases: 10. This CDR3 spans 16 amino acids. Per the germline V gene, CDR1 is MDHEN and CDR2 is SYDVKM.

J is TRBJ1-5 and V is TRBV6-1, with 7 bases identical to TRBD1. In germline, CDR1 is MNHNS, CDR2 SASEGT. This CDR3 is 16 amino acids long. The V and J ends lost 3 bases and 0 bases, in that order; junction bases with no gene match: 5. CDR3 DNA sequence: TGTGCCAGCAGTGACAGGGGGATTTATAGCAATCAGCCCCAGCATTTT. The encoded protein is CASSDRGIYSNQPQHF.

The CDR3 loop is CASSYGLAGKYEQYF. CDR3 bases: TGTGCCAGCAGTTACGGATTAGCGGGAAAGTACGAGCAGTACTTC. The chain recombines TRBV6-2 or TRBV6-3 with TRBJ2-7; 8 nucleotides line up with TRBD2. With V trimmed by 2 bases and J by 4 bases, 7 bases remained unmatched. The CDR3 contains 15 residues. Germline lookup yields CDR1 MNHEY and CDR2 SVGEGT.

In its sample, this clone was seen once. CDR3 amino acids: CASSWASPFSLAGGRETQYF. In nucleotides, the CDR3 is TGTGCCAGCAGTTGGGCATCTCCCTTTAGTCTAGCGGGAGGCCGGGAGACCCAGTACTTC. This sequence joins TRBV27 and TRBJ2-5, with TRBD2 identical over 11 bases. Per the germline V gene, CDR1 is MNHEY and CDR2 is SMNVEV (reference sequence). CDR3 size: 20 residues. J gave up 5 bases and V 4 bases, and 21 bases lay outside the gene matches.

The chain employs TRBV19 and TRBJ2-7; 7 bases align to TRBD1. J was trimmed by 5 bases and V by 1 base; bases with no gene match: 8. This CDR3 has 15 amino acids. Germline CDR1 reads LNHDA; CDR2 reads SQIVND (reference sequence). This CDR3 is CASSIGGGVKNEQYF. The CDR3 DNA reads as TGTGCCAGTAGTATAGGAGGGGGCGTAAAGAACGAGCAGTACTTC.

The rearrangement links TRBV7-9 to TRBJ2-2; D ambiguous. The CDR3 is 13 residues long. CDR1 is SEHNR, CDR2 FQNEAQ, per germline (reference sequence). The V gene lost 7 bases and the J gene lost 6 bases, with 12 bases spanning the gap. Written as DNA, the CDR3 is TGTGCCAGCAACCTAATTAACCCCGGGGAGCTGTTTTTT. Its translation is CASNLINPGELFF.

The chain uses TRBV30 and TRBJ2-6; 9 nucleotides line up with TRBD1. V was pared by 5 bases and J by 0 bases, with 8 bases of the junction left unmatched. The CDR3 extends over 17 amino acids. Germline CDR1 GTSNPN, CDR2 SVGIG (reference sequence). In DNA form, the CDR3 reads TGTGCCTGGGACCGGGACAGGGCCTTCTCTGGGGCCAACGTCCTGACTTTC. It specifies CAWDRDRAFSGANVLTF.

The rearrangement joins TRBV19 to TRBJ2-2; the match to TRBD2 covers 9 bases. With V trimmed by 3 bases and J by 0 bases, 5 bases remained unmatched. This CDR3 has 17 amino acids. In germline, CDR1 is LNHDA, CDR2 SQIVND (reference sequence). This CDR3 reads CASSIGGRASNTGELFF. CDR3 sequence (DNA): TGTGCCAGTAGTATTGGCGGGAGGGCGTCGAACACCGGGGAGCTGTTTTTT.

This clone was observed a single time. The chain couples TRBV7-2 to TRBJ2-5; TRBD2 matches at 12 bases. Trimming took 1 base from V and 5 from J; bases not matched to a gene: 5. Germline-derived CDR1 and CDR2 are SGHTA and FQGNSA. This CDR3 has 16 residues. In DNA, the CDR3 is TGTGCCAGCAGCTTAGGACTAGCGGGAGTCGCGGAGACCCAGTACTTC. Translating gives CASSLGLAGVAETQYF.

This clone was picked up one time. The V and J genes are TRBV9 and TRBJ2-2; 14 nucleotides agree with TRBD2. The V and J ends lost 6 bases and 7 bases, in that order; junction bases with no gene match: 8. This CDR3 has 16 residues. CDR1 is SGDLS, CDR2 YYNGEE, per germline. Here the CDR3 reads CASMKGLAGVVGELFF. DNA for the CDR3: TGTGCCAGCATGAAGGGACTAGCGGGAGTTGTCGGGGAGCTGTTTTTT.

This clone was seen just once. The V gene is TRBV5-1, the J gene TRBJ1-2; 9 bases match TRBD1. The ends lost 2 bases at V and 6 bases at J; junction bases unmatched: 14. The CDR3 is made up of 17 amino acids. Germline loops: CDR1 SGHRS, CDR2 YFSETQ. The CDR3 reads CASSLLPGTGKEDGYTF. The DNA of the CDR3 is TGCGCCAGCAGCTTATTGCCCGGGACAGGGAAGGAGGATGGCTACACCTTC.

The V gene is TRBV6-5, the J gene TRBJ1-2; D might be TRBD1 (6 bases). Between the trimmed V and J ends, which lost 0 bases and 4 bases, there was a span of 12 bases. CDR3 size: 15 residues. Per the germline V gene, CDR1 is MNHEY and CDR2 is SVGAGI. The CDR3 sequence: CASSYSWADSYGYTF. The CDR3 DNA is TGTGCCAGCAGTTACTCCTGGGCGGACAGCTATGGCTACACCTTC.

The CDR3: CASSPDSGIQYNEQFF. The CDR3 nucleotides are TGTGCCAGCAGCCCAGACAGTGGGATCCAGTACAATGAGCAGTTCTTC. The chain carries TRBV11-2 and TRBJ2-1; weak D call: TRBD1 (5 bases). Germline CDR1 SGHAT, CDR2 FQNNGV. Between the trimmed V and J ends, which lost 5 bases and 4 bases, there was a span of 18 bases. This CDR3 is 16 amino acids long.

The chain combines TRBV7-2 with TRBJ2-5; 8 bases are a match to TRBD1. There are 14 residues in the CDR3. J gave up 5 bases and V 4 bases, and 6 bases lay outside the gene matches. CDR1 and CDR2 (germline): SGHTA, FQGNSA. For the CDR3, the DNA is TGTGCCAGCAGCTCGTCAGGGGGCTGGGAGACCCAGTACTTC. Its protein product is CASSSSGGWETQYF.

The chain uses TRBV6-5 and TRBJ1-6, with D maybe TRBD1 (6 bases). The CDR3 spans 13 residues. Germline V lookup: CDR1 MNHEY, CDR2 SVGAGI. V lost 8 bases and J lost 8, with 13 bases in between. For the CDR3, the DNA is TGTGCCAGCCGAGGACAGCAAGATTCACCCCTCCACTTT. It is translated as CASRGQQDSPLHF.

J is TRBJ1-2 and V is TRBV12-3 or TRBV12-4; tentative D call: TRBD1 (5 bases). This CDR3 contains 13 residues. Between the trimmed V and J ends, which lost 3 bases and 8 bases, there was a span of 13 bases. This CDR3 is CASSFARVRGYTF. The DNA of the CDR3 is TGTGCCAGCAGTTTCGCCAGGGTGCGAGGCTACACCTTC.

This sequence joins TRBV24-1 and TRBJ2-7; 7 bases map to TRBD2. Germline V CDR1 and CDR2: KGHDR, SFDVKD. The V gene end was trimmed by 5 bases and the J gene end by 6 bases; junction bases not matched to a gene: 6. The CDR3 contains 13 residues. CDR3 sequence reads: CATSGAGESEQYF. For the CDR3, the DNA is TGTGCCACCAGTGGGGCGGGAGAAAGCGAGCAGTACTTC.

The CDR3 is CASSVDRGAVQPQHF. The CDR3, as DNA: TGTGCCAGCAGCGTCGACCGCGGGGCCGTTCAGCCCCAGCATTTT. This rearrangement joins TRBV5-4 to TRBJ1-5, with a tentative D call TRBD1 (5 bases). The CDR3 has 15 amino acids. V was cut by 4 bases and J by 6 bases, with 17 bases left in between. Germline assignment: CDR1 SGHNT and CDR2 YYREEE (reference sequence).

J is TRBJ2-1 and V is TRBV9; perhaps TRBD1 as D (7 bases). The germline V gene has CDR1 SGDLS and CDR2 YYNGEE. V lost 4 bases to trimming and J lost 7 bases, with 24 bases between them. The CDR3 covers 17 residues. CDR3 residues: CASSPSQGGRLLNEQFF. CDR3 DNA sequence: TGTGCCAGCAGCCCATCCCAGGGGGGACGGCTTTTGAATGAGCAGTTCTTC.

J is TRBJ1-5 and V is TRBV7-9; D remains ambiguous. V dropped 1 base and J dropped 6 bases, with 22 bases sitting between them. This CDR3 is 18 amino acids long. Germline V gene sequence: CDR1 SEHNR, CDR2 FQNEAQ (reference sequence). The CDR3 DNA is TGTGCCAGCAGCTTAGAAGGCAGGTCTGGGTTTGGTGTTCAGCCCCAGCATTTT. It specifies CASSLEGRSGFGVQPQHF.

The chain combines TRBV19 with TRBJ2-3, with 7 bases that match TRBD1. The J segment lost 4 bases and the V segment lost 3 bases, leaving 4 bases of the junction unmatched. In germline, CDR1 is LNHDA, CDR2 SQIVND (reference sequence). The CDR3 has 14 amino acids. CDR3 loop: CASSIPQGADTQYF. Here the CDR3 DNA reads TGTGCCAGTAGTATCCCCCAGGGGGCAGATACGCAGTATTTT. The whole variable domain, filled in from reference TRBV19 and TRBJ2-3, reads DGGITQSPKYLFRKEGQNVTLSCEQNLNHDAMYWYRQDPGQGLRLIYYSQIVNDFQKGDIAEGYSVSREKKESFPLTVTSAQKNPTAFYLCASSIPQGADTQYFGPGTRLTVL.

This rearrangement joins TRBV27 to TRBJ2-7; the match to TRBD2 covers 13 bases. Germline-derived CDR1 and CDR2 are MNHEY and SMNVEV (reference sequence). V shed 2 bases, J shed 1 base, and the junction held 8 bases outside the gene matches. CDR3 length: 18 amino acids. The CDR3 sequence is CASSLKDRGLAGSYEQYF. The CDR3 DNA sequence: TGTGCCAGCAGTTTAAAGGACAGGGGACTAGCGGGATCCTACGAGCAGTACTTC.

CDR3 in DNA: TGTGCCAGCAGGTCGACAGGGGGCTCCTACAATGAGCAGTTCTTC. Translating gives CASRSTGGSYNEQFF. The chain joins TRBV6-5 to TRBJ2-1, with 9 bases lining up with TRBD1. CDR1 and CDR2 from the germline V gene are MNHEY and SVGAGI. CDR3 length: 15 residues. V shed 6 bases and J 0 bases; nucleotides not matched to a gene: 3.

This chain links TRBV5-1 with TRBJ2-3; D unresolved. Trimming stripped 4 bases from V and 6 bases from J, with 15 bases between. CDR1 and CDR2 (germline): SGHRS, YFSETQ. This CDR3 comprises 14 residues. CDR3 nucleotide sequence: TGCGCCAGCAGCCGCGGAGAGAATAGGGATACGCAGTATTTT. Its translation: CASSRGENRDTQYF.

The chain links TRBV28 to TRBJ2-7; 7 nucleotides line up with TRBD2. The ends lost 7 bases at V and 3 bases at J; junction bases unmatched: 3. The CDR3 contains 12 residues. Germline V lookup: CDR1 MDHEN, CDR2 SYDVKM. This CDR3 is CASIGGIYEQYF. The DNA of the CDR3 is TGTGCCAGCATCGGGGGGATCTACGAGCAGTACTTC. The full variable domain, rest sourced from reference TRBV28 and TRBJ2-7, is DVKVTQSSRYLVKRTGEKVFLECVQDMDHENMFWYRQDPGLGLRLIYFSYDVKMKEKGDIPEGYSVSREKKERFSLILESASTNQTSMYLCASIGGIYEQYFGPGTRLTVT.